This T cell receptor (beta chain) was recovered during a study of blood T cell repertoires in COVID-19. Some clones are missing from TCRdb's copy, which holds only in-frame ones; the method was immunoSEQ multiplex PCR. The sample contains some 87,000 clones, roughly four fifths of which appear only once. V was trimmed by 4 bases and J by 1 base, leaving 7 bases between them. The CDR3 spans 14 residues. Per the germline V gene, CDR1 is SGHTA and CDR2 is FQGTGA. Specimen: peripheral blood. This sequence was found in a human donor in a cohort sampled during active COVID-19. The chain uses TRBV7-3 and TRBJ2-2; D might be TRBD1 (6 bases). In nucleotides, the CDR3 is TGTGCCAGCAGCTCGGGACAGAACACCGGGGAGCTGTTTTTT. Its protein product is CASSSGQNTGELFF.